This T cell receptor (beta chain) is drawn from a study of blood T cell repertoires in COVID-19. Overall study context: The cDNA or gDNA used as material had been derived from T cells, B-cell-depleted T cells, or PBMCs.

The authors' processing: Amplification of reference gene primers provided the estimated nucleated cell counts. Profiling relied on immunoSEQ multiplex PCR, and the TCRdb table lists in-frame clones only, not all of them. The V and J calls and the clone size are those of that table, but D and trimming were determined from the DNA. The sample lists over 200,000 clones, 80% to 90% occurring once. Patients from Seattle were sampled longitudinally, starting during active infection. Germline CDR1 is SGHRS and CDR2 is YFSETQ. The CDR3 is 14 residues long. After removal of 0 bases from V and 7 bases from J, the junction contained 7 bases not matched to a gene.

This sequence was found in a man aged 25-45 years with COVID-19, enrolled during active disease. Sequenced: peripheral blood. The gene calls are TRBV5-1 and TRBJ2-7, with 7 bases lining up with TRBD1. The CDR3: CASSLGQGGREQYF. CDR3 DNA: TGCGCCAGCAGCTTGGGACAGGGTGGTAGGGAGCAGTACTTC.